The entry that follows covers one T cell receptor (beta chain) sequence. The record originates from a study of T cell responses to AZD1222 COVID-19 vaccine. Repertoires were generated with immunoSEQ multiplex PCR, while TCRdb's copy carries only in-frame clones and drops some. The sample lists roughly 140,000 clones, 92% occurring once. J lost 8 bases, V lost 3 bases, and 9 bases had no gene match. CDR3 length: 15 amino acids. CDR1 and CDR2 (germline): KGHDR, SFDVKD. The receptor comes from an adult who received the AZD1222 COVID-19 vaccine. Sequences were derived from peripheral blood, sampled 28 days after the second AZD1222 dose. V gene TRBV24-1 combines with J gene TRBJ1-2; 9 positions agree with TRBD1. CDR3 coding DNA: TGTGCCACCAGTGATCCTACGACAGGGGGTAACGGCTACACCTTC. The encoded protein is CATSDPTTGGNGYTF.